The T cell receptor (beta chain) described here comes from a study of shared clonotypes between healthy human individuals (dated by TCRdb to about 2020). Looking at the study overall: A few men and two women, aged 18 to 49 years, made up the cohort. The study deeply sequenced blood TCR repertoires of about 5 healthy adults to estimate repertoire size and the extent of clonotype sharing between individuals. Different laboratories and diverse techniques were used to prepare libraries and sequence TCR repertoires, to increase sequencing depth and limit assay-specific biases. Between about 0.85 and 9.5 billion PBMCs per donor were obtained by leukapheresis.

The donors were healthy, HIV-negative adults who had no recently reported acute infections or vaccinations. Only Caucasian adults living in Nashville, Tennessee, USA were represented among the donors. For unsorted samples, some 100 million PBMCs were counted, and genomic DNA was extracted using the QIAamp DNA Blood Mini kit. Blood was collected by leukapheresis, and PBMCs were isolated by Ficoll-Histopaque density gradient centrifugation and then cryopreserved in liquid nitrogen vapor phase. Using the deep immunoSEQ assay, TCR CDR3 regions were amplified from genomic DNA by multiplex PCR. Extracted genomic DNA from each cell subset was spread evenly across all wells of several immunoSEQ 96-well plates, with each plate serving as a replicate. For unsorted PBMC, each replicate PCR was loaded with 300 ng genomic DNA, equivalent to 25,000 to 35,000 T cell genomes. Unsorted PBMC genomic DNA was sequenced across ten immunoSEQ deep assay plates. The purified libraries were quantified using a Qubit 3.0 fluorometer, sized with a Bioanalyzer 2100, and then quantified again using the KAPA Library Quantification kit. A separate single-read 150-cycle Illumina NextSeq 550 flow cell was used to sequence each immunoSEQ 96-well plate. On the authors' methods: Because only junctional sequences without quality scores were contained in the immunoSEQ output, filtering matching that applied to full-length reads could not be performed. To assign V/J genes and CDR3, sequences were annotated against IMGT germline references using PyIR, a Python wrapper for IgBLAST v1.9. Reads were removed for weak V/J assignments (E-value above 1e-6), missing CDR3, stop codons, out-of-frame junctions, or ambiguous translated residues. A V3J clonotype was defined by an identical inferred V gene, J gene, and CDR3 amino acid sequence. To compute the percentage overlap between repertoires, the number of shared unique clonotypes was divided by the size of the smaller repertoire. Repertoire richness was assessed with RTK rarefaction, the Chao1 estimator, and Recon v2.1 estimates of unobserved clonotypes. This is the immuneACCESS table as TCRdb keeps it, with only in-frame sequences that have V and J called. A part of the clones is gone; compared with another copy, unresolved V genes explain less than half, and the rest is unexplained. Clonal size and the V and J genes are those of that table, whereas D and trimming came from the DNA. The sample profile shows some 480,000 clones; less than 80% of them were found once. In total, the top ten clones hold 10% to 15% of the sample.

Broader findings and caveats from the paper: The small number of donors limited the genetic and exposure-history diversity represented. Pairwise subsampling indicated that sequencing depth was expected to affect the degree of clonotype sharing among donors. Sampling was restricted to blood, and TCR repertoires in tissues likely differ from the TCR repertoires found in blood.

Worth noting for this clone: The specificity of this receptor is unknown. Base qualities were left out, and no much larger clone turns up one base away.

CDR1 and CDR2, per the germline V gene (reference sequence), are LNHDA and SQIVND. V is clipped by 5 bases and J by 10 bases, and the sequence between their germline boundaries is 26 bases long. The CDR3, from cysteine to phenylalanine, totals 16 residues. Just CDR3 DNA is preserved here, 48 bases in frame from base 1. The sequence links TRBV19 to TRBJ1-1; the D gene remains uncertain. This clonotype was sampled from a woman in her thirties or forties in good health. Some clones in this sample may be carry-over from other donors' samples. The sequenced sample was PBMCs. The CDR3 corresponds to CASSPGEDRTPRGAFF. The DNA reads TGTGCCAGTAGTCCCGGGGAGGATAGGACCCCACGGGGAGCTTTCTTT.